This TCR beta chain was observed in a study of beta chain features in type 1 diabetes. Germline V gene lookup returns CDR1 SQVTM and CDR2 ANQGSEA. The CDR3 sequence is 13 residues long. Trimming took off 3 bases at V and 0 bases at J, with 7 bases between the two ends. Expressed TCRB transcripts were sequenced because the entire RNA isolate underwent reverse transcription. The data were produced by immunoSEQ multiplex PCR, yet TCRdb's version contains in-frame clones alone and is incomplete. This table holds approximately 37,000 clones, 50% to 75% found once. The sequence was obtained from a woman in her thirties in good health. The rearrangement joins TRBV29-1 to TRBJ2-3, with D tentatively TRBD2 (6 bases). Sample: Tregs from blood. The CDR3 DNA sequence: TGCAGCGTTGATGGGACTAGCACAGATACGCAGTATTTT. The encoded protein is CSVDGTSTDTQYF.